The rows below give T cell receptor beta chains drawn from one sample of a study of shared clonotypes between healthy human individuals. Method: immunoSEQ multiplex PCR; TCRdb's copy keeps in-frame clones and lacks some. In the table there are approximately 1.5 million clones, 97% to 99% of which are singletons. The sequenced material came from naive CD4+ T cells sorted from blood. These TCRs come from a man aged 30 to 39 in good health. CDR3s include the opening cysteine and the closing phenylalanine or tryptophan. The D gene is left open where the match is weak. Rows give clone size only sometimes, using once, few, many, or a class for an expanded clone.

d_call: .; clone_size: .; j_call: TRBJ1-5; v_call: TRBV6-5; cdr3_aa: CASSRANQPQHF; cdr3_nt: TGTGCCAGCAGCAGGGCCAATCAGCCCCAGCATTTT
d_call: .; clone_size: .; j_call: TRBJ2-7; v_call: TRBV7-2; cdr3_aa: CASSPRDGSYEQYF; cdr3_nt: TGTGCCAGCAGCCCCCGGGACGGCTCCTACGAGCAGTACTTC
d_call: .; clone_size: .; j_call: TRBJ1-1; v_call: TRBV28; cdr3_aa: CASSLLGQTNTEAFF; cdr3_nt: TGTGCCAGCAGTCTTCTGGGGCAGACGAACACTGAAGCTTTCTTT
d_call: .; clone_size: .; j_call: TRBJ1-5; v_call: TRBV6-5; cdr3_aa: CASGYRAGDQPQHF; cdr3_nt: TGTGCCAGCGGCTACAGGGCGGGGGATCAGCCCCAGCATTTT
d_call: .; clone_size: .; j_call: TRBJ2-7; v_call: TRBV11-2; cdr3_aa: CASSSRIPYEQYF; cdr3_nt: TGTGCCAGCAGCTCTAGAATACCCTACGAGCAGTACTTC
d_call: .; clone_size: once; j_call: TRBJ1-4; v_call: TRBV9; cdr3_aa: CASSVNPASGEKLFF; cdr3_nt: TGTGCCAGCAGCGTAAATCCAGCCTCCGGTGAAAAACTGTTTTTT
d_call: .; clone_size: .; j_call: TRBJ2-3; v_call: TRBV5-6; cdr3_aa: CASSLEYRATDTQYF; cdr3_nt: TGTGCCAGCAGCTTAGAGTACAGAGCCACAGATACGCAGTATTTT
d_call: .; clone_size: .; j_call: TRBJ2-7; v_call: TRBV20-1; cdr3_aa: CSARLLNEQYF; cdr3_nt: TGCAGTGCTAGACTGCTGAACGAGCAGTACTTC
d_call: .; clone_size: .; j_call: TRBJ2-3; v_call: TRBV2; cdr3_aa: CASSERGSGGTDTQYF; cdr3_nt: TGTGCCAGCAGTGAAAGGGGGAGCGGAGGTACAGATACGCAGTATTTT
d_call: .; clone_size: .; j_call: TRBJ2-7; v_call: TRBV28; cdr3_aa: CASRDPATEQYF; cdr3_nt: TGTGCCAGCAGAGACCCCGCTACGGAGCAGTACTTC
d_call: TRBD2; clone_size: .; j_call: TRBJ2-5; v_call: TRBV7-9; cdr3_aa: CASSLGVLAGDGETQYF; cdr3_nt: TGTGCCAGCAGCTTGGGGGTACTAGCGGGAGATGGGGAGACCCAGTACTTC
d_call: .; clone_size: .; j_call: TRBJ2-5; v_call: TRBV12-5; cdr3_aa: CASGPRQETQYF; cdr3_nt: TGTGCTAGTGGTCCCAGACAAGAGACCCAGTACTTC
d_call: TRBD1; clone_size: .; j_call: TRBJ2-5; v_call: TRBV7-7; cdr3_aa: CASSFGTGQETQYF; cdr3_nt: TGTGCTAGCAGCTTCGGGACAGGGCAAGAGACCCAGTACTTC
d_call: .; clone_size: .; j_call: TRBJ2-5; v_call: TRBV5-1; cdr3_aa: CASSLVGGRETQYF; cdr3_nt: TGCGCCAGCAGCTTGGTTGGGGGACGAGAGACCCAGTACTTC
d_call: .; clone_size: .; j_call: TRBJ2-1; v_call: TRBV11-2; cdr3_aa: CASSLIGNEQFF; cdr3_nt: TGTGCCAGCAGCTTAATTGGGAATGAGCAGTTCTTC
d_call: .; clone_size: .; j_call: TRBJ2-7; v_call: TRBV19; cdr3_aa: CASSRQGFREQYF; cdr3_nt: TGTGCCAGTAGTCGTCAGGGATTCCGCGAGCAGTACTTC
d_call: TRBD2; clone_size: .; j_call: TRBJ2-1; v_call: TRBV29-1; cdr3_aa: CIRTSGAQPSYNEQFF; cdr3_nt: TGCATCCGGACTAGCGGGGCCCAACCCTCCTACAATGAGCAGTTCTTC
d_call: .; clone_size: .; j_call: TRBJ2-2; v_call: TRBV11-2; cdr3_aa: CASRLLRGPGELFF; cdr3_nt: TGTGCCAGCAGACTTCTAAGGGGACCCGGGGAGCTGTTTTTT
d_call: TRBD2; clone_size: .; j_call: TRBJ2-7; v_call: TRBV27; cdr3_aa: CASRIYSGRPSDEQYF; cdr3_nt: TGTGCCAGCAGAATTTATAGCGGGAGGCCTTCTGACGAGCAGTACTTC
d_call: .; clone_size: .; j_call: TRBJ2-1; v_call: TRBV9; cdr3_aa: CASSVANNEQFF; cdr3_nt: TGTGCCAGCAGCGTAGCCAACAATGAGCAGTTCTTC
d_call: .; clone_size: once; j_call: TRBJ1-1; v_call: TRBV5-8; cdr3_aa: CASSFPILMNTEAFF; cdr3_nt: TGTGCCAGCAGCTTCCCAATCCTTATGAACACTGAAGCTTTCTTT
d_call: TRBD1; clone_size: once; j_call: TRBJ2-7; v_call: TRBV7-9; cdr3_aa: CASSFPVGTGVSHEQYF; cdr3_nt: TGTGCCAGCAGCTTCCCTGTCGGGACAGGAGTTTCCCACGAGCAGTACTTC
d_call: .; clone_size: .; j_call: TRBJ2-1; v_call: TRBV11-2; cdr3_aa: CASSPGGGSYNEQFF; cdr3_nt: TGTGCCAGCAGCCCCGGTGGTGGGTCCTACAATGAGCAGTTCTTC
d_call: .; clone_size: .; j_call: TRBJ2-2; v_call: TRBV28; cdr3_aa: CASNWNTGELFF; cdr3_nt: TGTGCCAGCAATTGGAACACCGGGGAGCTGTTTTTT
d_call: TRBD2; clone_size: once; j_call: TRBJ2-3; v_call: TRBV28; cdr3_aa: CASSATGLAGFTDTQYF; cdr3_nt: TGTGCCAGCAGTGCTACGGGACTAGCGGGATTCACAGATACGCAGTATTTT
d_call: .; clone_size: .; j_call: TRBJ2-5; v_call: TRBV29-1; cdr3_aa: CSVAADLAQVTQYF; cdr3_nt: TGCAGCGTTGCGGCCGACCTAGCCCAAGTGACCCAGTACTTC
d_call: TRBD2; clone_size: .; j_call: TRBJ2-2; v_call: TRBV9; cdr3_aa: CASSVGGVTGELFF; cdr3_nt: TGTGCCAGCAGCGTGGGAGGGGTGACCGGGGAGCTGTTTTTT
d_call: .; clone_size: .; j_call: TRBJ2-7; v_call: TRBV7-9; cdr3_aa: CASSLRDTVYEQYF; cdr3_nt: TGTGCCAGCAGCCTACGGGACACGGTATACGAGCAGTACTTC
d_call: TRBD2; clone_size: .; j_call: TRBJ2-1; v_call: TRBV2; cdr3_aa: CASRLAGPPDNEQFF; cdr3_nt: TGTGCCAGCAGGCTAGCGGGACCCCCCGACAATGAGCAGTTCTTC
d_call: .; clone_size: .; j_call: TRBJ2-7; v_call: TRBV10-3; cdr3_aa: CAITPTAGYEQYF; cdr3_nt: TGTGCCATCACCCCGACTGCGGGCTACGAGCAGTACTTC
d_call: .; clone_size: .; j_call: TRBJ2-7; v_call: TRBV29-1; cdr3_aa: CSAARELDYEQYF; cdr3_nt: TGCAGCGCCGCTCGAGAGTTAGACTACGAGCAGTACTTC
d_call: TRBD1; clone_size: .; j_call: TRBJ1-2; v_call: TRBV2; cdr3_aa: CARGTGTGYTF; cdr3_nt: TGTGCCAGAGGGACAGGGACGGGCTACACCTTC
d_call: .; clone_size: .; j_call: TRBJ2-7; v_call: TRBV7-4; cdr3_aa: CASSSPNEVRAKSYEQYF; cdr3_nt: TGTGCCAGCAGCTCTCCTAATGAGGTCAGGGCAAAGTCCTACGAGCAGTACTTC
d_call: TRBD2; clone_size: .; j_call: TRBJ2-1; v_call: TRBV2; cdr3_aa: CASRGLVYNEQFF; cdr3_nt: TGTGCCAGCAGGGGACTAGTATACAATGAGCAGTTCTTC
d_call: .; clone_size: .; j_call: TRBJ1-1; v_call: TRBV18; cdr3_aa: CASSLSLAAEAFF; cdr3_nt: TGTGCCAGCTCATTAAGCCTAGCAGCTGAAGCTTTCTTT
d_call: TRBD2; clone_size: .; j_call: TRBJ2-1; v_call: TRBV7-7; cdr3_aa: CASSQLAGVGEQFF; cdr3_nt: TGTGCCAGCAGCCAACTAGCGGGAGTAGGAGAGCAGTTCTTC
d_call: TRBD2; clone_size: .; j_call: TRBJ2-3; v_call: TRBV29-1; cdr3_aa: CSVKPSGTGTDTQYF; cdr3_nt: TGCAGCGTCAAACCCAGCGGGACGGGGACAGATACGCAGTATTTT
d_call: .; clone_size: .; j_call: TRBJ2-3; v_call: TRBV18; cdr3_aa: CASSPLGGSGTDTQYF; cdr3_nt: TGTGCCAGCTCACCACTAGGGGGATCTGGCACAGATACGCAGTATTTT
d_call: .; clone_size: .; j_call: TRBJ2-2; v_call: TRBV7-2; cdr3_aa: CASSLASDSVTGELFF; cdr3_nt: TGTGCCAGCAGCTTAGCTTCGGACTCCGTAACCGGGGAGCTGTTTTTT
d_call: .; clone_size: .; j_call: TRBJ2-7; v_call: TRBV5-1; cdr3_aa: CASSLGGGGSYEQYF; cdr3_nt: TGCGCCAGCAGCTTGGGTGGGGGCGGCTCCTACGAGCAGTACTTC
d_call: .; clone_size: .; j_call: TRBJ1-2; v_call: TRBV5-5; cdr3_aa: CASSLGTGGYGYTF; cdr3_nt: TGTGCCAGCAGCTTGGGAACCGGGGGCTATGGCTACACCTTC
d_call: .; clone_size: .; j_call: TRBJ1-4; v_call: TRBV19; cdr3_aa: CASTGSPTEPEKLFF; cdr3_nt: TGTGCCAGTACGGGCAGCCCAACGGAACCTGAAAAACTGTTTTTT
d_call: TRBD2; clone_size: .; j_call: TRBJ2-3; v_call: TRBV7-6; cdr3_aa: CASSLELTSGSLDTQYF; cdr3_nt: TGTGCCAGCAGCTTAGAATTGACTAGCGGGAGCTTAGATACGCAGTATTTT
d_call: TRBD2; clone_size: .; j_call: TRBJ2-3; v_call: TRBV5-4; cdr3_aa: CASSPAGGREGTDTQYF; cdr3_nt: TGTGCCAGCAGCCCCGCGGGGGGGCGAGAGGGCACAGATACGCAGTATTTT
d_call: .; clone_size: once; j_call: TRBJ2-5; v_call: TRBV29-1; cdr3_aa: CSVDLARAGSQETQYF; cdr3_nt: TGCAGCGTTGATCTGGCTCGGGCAGGGAGTCAAGAGACCCAGTACTTC
d_call: .; clone_size: .; j_call: TRBJ1-2; v_call: TRBV29-1; cdr3_aa: CSADSSGYTF; cdr3_nt: TGCAGCGCCGATAGCTCTGGCTACACCTTC
d_call: TRBD2; clone_size: .; j_call: TRBJ2-3; v_call: TRBV9; cdr3_aa: CASSVQTGLAGSDTQYF; cdr3_nt: TGTGCCAGCAGCGTCCAAACGGGACTAGCGGGTTCAGATACGCAGTATTTT
d_call: .; clone_size: .; j_call: TRBJ2-7; v_call: TRBV10-2; cdr3_aa: CASSLGRAYEQYF; cdr3_nt: TGCGCCAGCAGTTTGGGCAGGGCCTACGAGCAGTACTTC
d_call: TRBD2; clone_size: .; j_call: TRBJ2-1; v_call: TRBV7-9; cdr3_aa: CASSLSRTSPLYNEQFF; cdr3_nt: TGTGCCAGCAGCTTATCCCGGACTAGCCCCCTATACAATGAGCAGTTCTTC